These 9 T cell receptor beta chains were all obtained from the same sample, sequenced in a study of regulatory T cells in long-lasting Graves disease. TCRdb called the reads again in MiXCR, with one record for every CDR3 protein. The data contain over 1,000 distinct CDR3 sequences, about 88% of them singletons. PBMCs were the source of the RNA used for TCR sequencing. The sequences come from peripheral blood mononuclear cells (PBMCs), collected with antithyroid drug treatment, in newly diagnosed or persistent Graves disease (not recorded which). Every receptor here comes from a woman in her 30s with Graves disease.

The chain uses TRBV19 and TRBJ1-2; the D is unclear. The V end lost 9 bases, the J end lost 5 bases, and 13 bases lay between the germline ends. Germline V gene data show CDR1 as LNHDA and CDR2 as SQIVND (reference sequence). CDR3 size: 12 residues. As DNA, the CDR3 is TGTGCCAGCCAACTAGACGCATATGGCTACACCTTC. It is translated as CASQLDAYGYTF.

V usage is TRBV6-2 or TRBV6-3 and J usage is TRBJ1-1; D not certain. Deletions cut 2 bases from V and 6 bases from J, with 4 bases between. CDR1 is MNHEY, CDR2 SVGEGT, per germline. This CDR3 has 11 residues. The CDR3 coding sequence is TGTGCCAGCAGTTACGAAGCTGAAGCTTTCTTT. Amino acids: CASSYEAEAFF.

V and J are TRBV7-9 and TRBJ1-4; D unclear. This CDR3 spans 14 amino acids. Germline CDR1 is SEHNR and CDR2 is FQNEAQ (reference sequence). The V end was cut by 3 bases, the J end by 3 bases, with 8 bases between. CDR3 protein: CASSFRDPNEKLFF. The CDR3 region has the DNA TGTGCCAGCAGCTTTAGGGATCCTAATGAAAAACTGTTTTTT.

The chain combines TRBV24-1 with TRBJ2-1; D unresolved. Germline V gene data show CDR1 as KGHDR and CDR2 as SFDVKD. The V and J ends lost 2 bases and 4 bases respectively, with 8 bases between them. There are 14 residues in the CDR3. The CDR3 reads CATSDYATYNEQFF. The CDR3 region has the DNA TGTGCCACCAGTGATTACGCCACGTACAATGAGCAGTTCTTC.

The rearrangement uses TRBV20-1 and TRBJ1-4, with D hard to call. The CDR3 has 14 residues. Trimming took off 0 bases at V and 8 bases at J, with 13 bases between the two ends. Germline loops: CDR1 DFQATT, CDR2 SNEGSKA (reference sequence). CDR3 bases: TGCAGTGCTAGAGACTACGTGACGGGGGAAAAACTGTTTTTT. It translates to CSARDYVTGEKLFF.

V usage is TRBV10-3 and J usage is TRBJ1-3; 10 nucleotides line up with TRBD1. The CDR3 length is 15 residues. CDR1 and CDR2 (germline): ENHRY, SYGVKD. The V gene end was trimmed by 11 bases and the J gene end by 3 bases; junction bases not matched to a gene: 10. The CDR3 coding sequence is TGTGCCGGTGGACAGGGGGACTCTTATGGAAACACCATATATTTT. Encoded protein: CAGGQGDSYGNTIYF.

The rearrangement joins TRBV9 to TRBJ2-7; 9 bases agree with TRBD1. Germline V gene sequence: CDR1 SGDLS, CDR2 YYNGEE. V lost 2 bases and J lost 5; bases outside the gene matches: 29. This CDR3 spans 22 amino acids. CDR3 residues: CASSVPSQRLIPIGQGLDEQYF. In nucleotides, the CDR3 is TGTGCCAGCAGCGTGCCCTCCCAACGCCTTATCCCCATTGGACAGGGGTTAGACGAGCAGTACTTC.

The chain carries TRBV18 and TRBJ2-1; D remains ambiguous. Trimming took 1 base from V and 7 from J, leaving 14 bases between them. The germline V gene encodes CDR1 KGHSH and CDR2 LQKENI. There are 15 residues in the CDR3. The CDR3 loop is CASSPRWDAWNEQFF. CDR3 sequence (DNA): TGTGCCAGCTCACCACGATGGGATGCGTGGAATGAGCAGTTCTTC. The full variable domain, its missing parts supplied by reference TRBV18 and TRBJ2-1, is NAGVMQNPRHLVRRRGQEARLRCSPMKGHSHVYWYRQLPEEGLKFMVYLQKENIIDESGMPKERFSAEFPKEGPSILRIQQVVRGDSAAYFCASSPRWDAWNEQFFGPGTRLTVL.

CDR3 loop: CASSFGGQPDNEQFF. The DNA for the CDR3 is TGCGCCAGCAGCTTCGGGGGACAGCCCGACAATGAGCAGTTCTTC. The chain combines TRBV5-1 with TRBJ2-1, with D tentatively TRBD1 (7 bases). Germline V gives CDR1 SGHRS, CDR2 YFSETQ. Trimming pared 2 bases from V and 5 bases from J, leaving 14 bases between. The CDR3 spans 15 residues. Based on the CDR3 plus reference TRBV5-1 and TRBJ2-1, the full variable domain is KAGVTQTPRYLIKTRGQQVTLSCSPISGHRSVSWYQQTPGQGLQFLFEYFSETQRNKGNFPGRFSGRQFSNSRSEMNVSTLELGDSALYLCASSFGGQPDNEQFFGPGTRLTVL.